These 18 T cell receptor beta chains were sequenced from one sample in a study of T cells expressing NK-cell markers. TCRdb re-called the 5' RACE reads; every CDR3 protein appears as one record, without DNA. This sample contains 150,000 or so distinct CDR3 sequences. Source material: blood T cells: a sorted CD56 or NKG2C T cell subset, CD4+ or CD8+ T cells, or bulk PBMC T cells (not recorded which). The receptors come from a woman between 18 and 69 years old in good health.

The chain links TRBV7-3 to TRBJ2-2; TCRdb calls TRBD2, which cannot be checked without DNA. CDR1 and CDR2 from the germline V gene are SGHTA and FQGTGA. The CDR3 extends over 14 amino acids. The CDR3 loop is CASSPGLTTGELFF.

This chain connects TRBV12-3 or TRBV12-4 to TRBJ1-2; TCRdb names TRBD1, which stays unverified in the absence of DNA. The CDR3 loop spans 13 amino acids. The CDR3 reads CASSPDRVYGYTF.

The CDR3: CASSLGWSARDNEQFF. V is TRBV7-2 and J is TRBJ2-1; TCRdb reports TRBD2, a call that lacks DNA to check it against. The germline V gene encodes CDR1 SGHTA and CDR2 FQGNSA. There are 16 residues in the CDR3.

The V and J genes are TRBV7-2 and TRBJ2-3; there is no DNA to check the TCRdb D call of TRBD2. This CDR3 contains 15 residues. Looked up from germline, CDR1 is SGHTA and CDR2 is FQGNSA. The CDR3 loop is CASSATSGGYNTQYF. The variable domain in full, completed from reference TRBV7-2 and TRBJ2-3, reads GAGVSQSPSNKVTEKGKDVELRCDPISGHTALYWYRQSLGQGLEFLIYFQGNSAPDKSGLPSDRFSAERTGGSVSTLTIQRTQQEDSAVYLCASSATSGGYNTQYFGPGTRLTVL.

V is TRBV10-2 and J is TRBJ2-2. Germline CDR1 is WSHSY and CDR2 is SAAADI. The CDR3 spans 13 residues. This CDR3 reads CASSESSAGELFF.

The rearrangement uses TRBV30 and TRBJ2-1; TCRdb designates TRBD2, a call that cannot be tested without DNA. The CDR3 contains 15 residues. CDR1 and CDR2 from the germline V gene are GTSNPN and SVGIG (reference sequence). The CDR3 loop is CAWTGTSGVLGEQFF.

The CDR3: CASSPSSFAEQYF. The chain uses TRBV5-6 and TRBJ2-7; TCRdb's D gene call, TRBD2, goes unchecked for lack of DNA. From germline, CDR1 is SGHDT and CDR2 YYEEEE. The length of the CDR3 is 13 residues.

This rearrangement joins TRBV7-6 to TRBJ2-7. CDR1 and CDR2 (germline): SGHVS, FNYEAQ. This CDR3 comprises 12 residues. CDR3 sequence: CASSNRIDEQYF.

The chain combines TRBV7-2 with TRBJ1-5; the TCRdb call, TRBD1, lacks DNA for checking. This CDR3 spans 15 amino acids. Germline assignment: CDR1 SGHTA and CDR2 FQGNSA. This CDR3 reads CASSPQGNRNQPQHF.

The rearrangement joins TRBV29-1 to TRBJ2-7; TCRdb reports TRBD1, a call that lacks DNA to check it against. The CDR3 length is 13 residues. Per germline, CDR1 SQVTM and CDR2 ANQGSEA. The CDR3 sequence: CSVRTGTSYEQYF.

The chain couples TRBV9 to TRBJ2-3; the TCRdb D gene call, TRBD2, has no DNA to confirm it. Germline CDR1 reads SGDLS; CDR2 reads YYNGEE. This CDR3 has 14 residues. CDR3 sequence: CASSVGSRTDTQYF.

J is TRBJ1-2 and V is TRBV5-1; TCRdb outputs TRBD1, but without DNA this stays unchecked. CDR3 length: 17 residues. Per the germline V gene, CDR1 is SGHRS and CDR2 is YFSETQ. The CDR3 reads CASSRASGGGTNYGYTF.

The rearrangement joins TRBV21-1 to TRBJ1-1; TCRdb calls TRBD1, which cannot be checked without DNA. TRBV21-1 counts as a pseudogene. CDR3 size: 15 residues. The CDR3 is CASSFRTGAGTEAFF.

CDR3 sequence: CASSDYPNYPGNEQFF. V gene TRBV2 combines with J gene TRBJ2-1; TCRdb designates TRBD1, a call that cannot be tested without DNA. The CDR3 length is 16 residues. The germline V gene has CDR1 SNHLY and CDR2 FYNNEI.

This chain connects TRBV7-2 to TRBJ1-6. The germline CDR1 and CDR2 sequences are SGHTA and FQGNSA. The CDR3 consists of 12 residues. The CDR3 is CASNDGYSPLHF.

The J gene is TRBJ1-5, the V gene TRBV12-3 or TRBV12-4; there is no DNA to check the TCRdb D call of TRBD1. The CDR3 sequence is 14 residues long. This CDR3 is CASSLALGGQPQHF.

This chain uses TRBV5-1 with TRBJ2-3; TCRdb's assignment of TRBD2 cannot be checked, as there is no DNA. The CDR3 is made up of 16 amino acids. The germline V gene encodes CDR1 SGHRS and CDR2 YFSETQ. CDR3 amino acids: CASSLGAGGSTDTQYF.

This sequence joins TRBV24-1 and TRBJ2-2. This CDR3 spans 11 amino acids. CDR1 and CDR2 (germline): KGHDR, SFDVKD. Here the CDR3 reads CATSDLGELFF.